The 11 T cell receptor beta chains in this list originate from one sample, sequenced in a study of regulatory T cells in long-lasting Graves disease. Time point reported: persistent/refractory GD, antithyroid drugs over 5 years with positive TRAb. RNA extracted from PBMCs served as the sequencing template. Building the TCR beta libraries relied on iRepertoire HTBI primers, and CDR3 regions underwent Arm-PCR. TCRdb processed the multiplex PCR reads anew with MiXCR; each CDR3 protein has one entry. In the table there are roughly 500,000 distinct CDR3 sequences, around a fifth of which are singletons. This specimen was peripheral blood mononuclear cells (PBMCs), taken when the disease was refractory, from a patient treated with antithyroid drugs. The receptor set was obtained from a female donor with Graves disease.

The chain joins TRBV7-2 to TRBJ1-2; D call uncertain. V lost 2 bases to trimming and J lost 4 bases, with 14 bases between them. The CDR3 has 15 amino acids. CDR1 and CDR2 from the germline V gene are SGHTA and FQGNSA. The CDR3 DNA reads TGTGCCAGCAGCTTAAGAACAGTATCCGGCTATGGCTACACCTTC. Its protein is CASSLRTVSGYGYTF. The full variable domain, rest sourced from reference TRBV7-2 and TRBJ1-2, is GAGVSQSPSNKVTEKGKDVELRCDPISGHTALYWYRQSLGQGLEFLIYFQGNSAPDKSGLPSDRFSAERTGGSVSTLTIQRTQQEDSAVYLCASSLRTVSGYGYTFGSGTRLTVV.

The rearrangement uses TRBV6-1 and TRBJ1-5; D gene ambiguous. The CDR3 sequence is 15 residues long. Per the germline V gene, CDR1 is MNHNS and CDR2 is SASEGT. The CDR3 protein is CTDWFGPNSNQPQHF. For the CDR3, the DNA is TGTACCGACTGGTTTGGCCCAAATAGCAATCAGCCCCAGCATTTT.

This clonotype was observed a few times. This rearrangement joins TRBV20-1 to TRBJ2-5; no clear D gene. V lost 3 bases to trimming and J lost 2 bases, with 10 bases between them. Germline V CDR1 and CDR2: DFQATT, SNEGSKA (reference sequence). This CDR3 has 13 residues. Here the CDR3 DNA reads TGCAGTGCTAGGTGGCAGATGCAAGAGACCCAGTACTTC. It is translated as CSARWQMQETQYF.

This clonotype was seen many times. The chain has TRBV10-3 and TRBJ1-2; 11 bases fit TRBD1. Germline V gene data show CDR1 as ENHRY and CDR2 as SYGVKD. The length of the CDR3 is 16 residues. V shed 6 bases, J shed 3 bases, and the junction held 9 bases outside the gene matches. CDR3 in DNA: TGTGCCATCAGCGAGGACAGGGGGCTTTCTCACTATGGCTACACCTTC. It codes for CAISEDRGLSHYGYTF.

The chain recombines TRBV28 with TRBJ2-2; D unclear. Germline V gives CDR1 MDHEN, CDR2 SYDVKM. The CDR3 extends over 13 amino acids. V dropped 8 bases and J dropped 8 bases, with 15 bases sitting between them. Written as DNA, the CDR3 is TGTGCCAGCGGAGCAACCCGGTGGGGGGAGCTGTTTTTT. It specifies CASGATRWGELFF.

This chain links TRBV6-2 or TRBV6-3 with TRBJ2-6; TRBD1 agrees at 8 bases. This CDR3 has 17 amino acids. Germline V CDR1 and CDR2: MNHEY, SVGEGT. J gave up 3 bases and V 7 bases, and 11 bases lay outside the gene matches. The CDR3 here is CASNFGQGNFGANVLTF. The CDR3 DNA reads as TGTGCCAGCAACTTTGGACAGGGTAACTTTGGGGCCAACGTCCTGACTTTC.

This clonotype appeared many times. V usage is TRBV12-3 or TRBV12-4 and J usage is TRBJ1-1; a weak D match, TRBD1 (5 bases). This CDR3 comprises 17 residues. V was shortened by 1 base and J by 5 bases, with 20 bases between the two germline ends. The DNA of the CDR3 is TGTGCCAGCAGTTTAGTTTTCTGGGCAGGGCGAACGACTGAAGCTTTCTTT. The encoded protein is CASSLVFWAGRTTEAFF.

CDR3: CASRQSIRRGQGLSGELFF. DNA of the CDR3: TGTGCCAGCAGGCAATCTATCCGTCGGGGACAGGGGTTGAGCGGGGAGCTGTTTTTT. J is TRBJ2-2 and V is TRBV6-1; 10 bases line up with TRBD1. The germline gives CDR1 MNHNS, CDR2 SASEGT. This CDR3 has 19 residues. J gave up 7 bases and V 6 bases, and 20 bases lay outside the gene matches.

This clonotype was counted between two and nine times. This chain joins TRBV7-2 and TRBJ2-7, with D hard to call. V lost 4 bases and J 1 base, leaving 20 bases between the germline ends. The CDR3 spans 17 residues. Germline-derived CDR1 and CDR2 are SGHTA and FQGNSA. The CDR3: CASSSPSGSAYSYEQYF. CDR3 bases: TGTGCCAGCAGCTCTCCCTCGGGCAGCGCCTATTCCTACGAGCAGTACTTC.

This clonotype has only a few counts. The CDR3 sequence: CAVSGLASTSYEQYF. In nucleotides, the CDR3 is TGTGCCGTATCGGGGCTAGCGTCCACCTCCTACGAGCAGTACTTC. The J gene is TRBJ2-7, the V gene TRBV6-1, with D maybe TRBD2 (6 bases). The CDR3 is 15 amino acids. Germline V gives CDR1 MNHNS, CDR2 SASEGT. The ends were cut back, 11 bases at V and 0 bases at J, with 20 bases in the middle.

The sample holds one count of this clonotype. The chain employs TRBV28 and TRBJ2-7, with 7 bases matching TRBD1. CDR3 length: 15 residues. Losses at the gene ends were 5 bases for V and 5 bases for J; bases not matched to a gene: 12. The V gene's germline CDR1 is MDHEN and CDR2 SYDVKM. CDR3 sequence reads: CASSLKPGQSHEQYF. CDR3 bases: TGTGCCAGCAGTCTTAAGCCGGGACAGAGTCACGAGCAGTACTTC.